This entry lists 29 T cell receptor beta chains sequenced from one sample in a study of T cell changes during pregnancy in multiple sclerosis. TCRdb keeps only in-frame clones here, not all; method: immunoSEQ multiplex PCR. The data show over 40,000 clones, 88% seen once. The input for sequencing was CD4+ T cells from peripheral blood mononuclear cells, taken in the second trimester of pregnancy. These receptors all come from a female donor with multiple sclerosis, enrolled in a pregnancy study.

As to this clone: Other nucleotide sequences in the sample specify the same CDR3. The CDR3 DNA sequence: TGCGCCAGCAGCCGGGACACGAGCTATGGCTACACCTTC. This gives the protein CASSRDTSYGYTF. The genes are TRBV5-1 and TRBJ1-2, with D possibly matching TRBD1 (6 bases). The CDR3 sequence is 13 residues long. Germline V gene data show CDR1 as SGHRS and CDR2 as YFSETQ. The V end lost 4 bases, the J end lost 4 bases, and 11 bases lay between the germline ends.

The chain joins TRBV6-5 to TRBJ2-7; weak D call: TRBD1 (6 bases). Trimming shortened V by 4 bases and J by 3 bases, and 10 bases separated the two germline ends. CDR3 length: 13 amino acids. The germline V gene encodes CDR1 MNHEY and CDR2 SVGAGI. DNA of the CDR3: TGTGCCAGCAGTTCCACAGGGATCTACGAGCAGTACTTC. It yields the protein CASSSTGIYEQYF.

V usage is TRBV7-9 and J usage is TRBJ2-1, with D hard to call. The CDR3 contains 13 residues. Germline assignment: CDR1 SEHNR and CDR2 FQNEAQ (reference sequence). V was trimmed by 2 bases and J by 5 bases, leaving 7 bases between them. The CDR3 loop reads CASSLSLNNEQFF. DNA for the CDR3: TGTGCCAGCAGCTTATCGTTAAACAATGAGCAGTTCTTC.

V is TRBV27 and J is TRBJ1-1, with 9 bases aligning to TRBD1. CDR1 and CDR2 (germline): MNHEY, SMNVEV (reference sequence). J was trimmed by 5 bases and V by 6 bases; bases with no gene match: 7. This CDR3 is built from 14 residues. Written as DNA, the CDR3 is TGTGCCAGCAGCCCCGACAGGGGGGGGACTGAAGCTTTCTTT. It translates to CASSPDRGGTEAFF.

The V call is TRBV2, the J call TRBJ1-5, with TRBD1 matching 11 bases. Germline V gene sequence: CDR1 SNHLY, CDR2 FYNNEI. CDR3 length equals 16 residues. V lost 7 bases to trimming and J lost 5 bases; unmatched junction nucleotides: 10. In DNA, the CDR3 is TGTGCCAGCACGAGTAGGGACAGGGGGGGGGATCAGCCCCAGCATTTT. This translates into CASTSRDRGGDQPQHF.

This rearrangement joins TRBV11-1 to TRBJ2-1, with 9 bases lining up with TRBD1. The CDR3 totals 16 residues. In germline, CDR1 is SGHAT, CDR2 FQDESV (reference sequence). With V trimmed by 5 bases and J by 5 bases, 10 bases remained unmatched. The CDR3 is CASSPRRDRVNNEQFF. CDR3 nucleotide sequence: TGTGCCAGCAGCCCCCGTCGGGACAGGGTAAACAATGAGCAGTTCTTC.

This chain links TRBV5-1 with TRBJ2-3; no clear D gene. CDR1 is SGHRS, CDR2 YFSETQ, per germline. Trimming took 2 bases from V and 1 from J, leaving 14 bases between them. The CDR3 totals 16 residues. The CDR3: CASSFKQIGGTDTQYF. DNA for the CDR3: TGCGCCAGCAGCTTCAAGCAGATCGGAGGCACAGATACGCAGTATTTT.

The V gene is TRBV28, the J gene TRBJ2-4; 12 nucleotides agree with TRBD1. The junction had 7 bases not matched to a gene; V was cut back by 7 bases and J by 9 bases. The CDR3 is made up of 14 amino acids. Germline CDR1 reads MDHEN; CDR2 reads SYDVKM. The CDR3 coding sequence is TGTGCCAGCATCGAAGGGACAGGGGGCAGCATTCAGTACTTC. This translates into CASIEGTGGSIQYF. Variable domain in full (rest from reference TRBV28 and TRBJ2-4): DVKVTQSSRYLVKRTGEKVFLECVQDMDHENMFWYRQDPGLGLRLIYFSYDVKMKEKGDIPEGYSVSREKKERFSLILESASTNQTSMYLCASIEGTGGSIQYFGAGTRLSVL.

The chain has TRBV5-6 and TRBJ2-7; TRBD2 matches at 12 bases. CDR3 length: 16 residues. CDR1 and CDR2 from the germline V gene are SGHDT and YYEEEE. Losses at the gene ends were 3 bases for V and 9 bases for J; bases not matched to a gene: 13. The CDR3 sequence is CASSSYWTSGMSVQYF. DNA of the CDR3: TGTGCCAGCAGCTCGTATTGGACTAGCGGGATGAGCGTGCAGTACTTC.

The CDR3 loop reads CASSADRGGTEAFF. The CDR3 DNA reads as TGTGCCAGCAGTGCGGACAGGGGAGGCACTGAAGCTTTCTTT. The chain links TRBV6-4 to TRBJ1-1; 9 bases agree with TRBD1. The CDR3 extends over 14 amino acids. V lost 4 bases, J lost 4 bases, and 4 bases stayed unmatched. The V gene's germline CDR1 is MRHNA and CDR2 SNTAGT.

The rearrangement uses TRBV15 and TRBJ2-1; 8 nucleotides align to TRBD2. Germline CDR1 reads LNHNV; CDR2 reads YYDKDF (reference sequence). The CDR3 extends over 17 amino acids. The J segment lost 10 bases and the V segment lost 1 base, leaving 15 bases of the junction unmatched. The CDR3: CATSRGGLLADRAEQFF. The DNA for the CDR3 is TGTGCCACCAGCAGAGGGGGATTACTAGCGGATCGTGCGGAGCAGTTCTTC.

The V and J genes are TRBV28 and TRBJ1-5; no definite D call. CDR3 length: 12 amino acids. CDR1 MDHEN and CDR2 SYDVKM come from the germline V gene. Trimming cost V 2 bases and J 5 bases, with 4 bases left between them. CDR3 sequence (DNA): TGTGCCAGCAGTTTACAGGATCAGCCCCAGCATTTT. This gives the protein CASSLQDQPQHF.

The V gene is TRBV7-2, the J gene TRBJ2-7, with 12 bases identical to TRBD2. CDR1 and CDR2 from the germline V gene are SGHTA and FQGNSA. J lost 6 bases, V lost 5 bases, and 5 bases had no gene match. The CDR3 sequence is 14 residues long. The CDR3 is CASSRLAGVGEQYF. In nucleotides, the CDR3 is TGTGCCAGCAGCAGACTAGCGGGAGTTGGCGAGCAGTACTTC.

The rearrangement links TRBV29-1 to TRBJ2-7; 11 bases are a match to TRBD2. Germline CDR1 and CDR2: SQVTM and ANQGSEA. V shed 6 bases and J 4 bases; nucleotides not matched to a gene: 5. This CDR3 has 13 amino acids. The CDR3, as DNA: TGCAGCGTGAGTAGCGGGAGGGGGTACGAGCAGTACTTC. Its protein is CSVSSGRGYEQYF.

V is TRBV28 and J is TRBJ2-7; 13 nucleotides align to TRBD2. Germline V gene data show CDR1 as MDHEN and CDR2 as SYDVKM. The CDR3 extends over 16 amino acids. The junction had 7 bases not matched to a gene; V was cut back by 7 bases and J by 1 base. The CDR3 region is CASTLTLAGGSYEQYF. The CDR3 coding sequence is TGTGCCAGCACCTTGACACTAGCGGGAGGGTCCTACGAGCAGTACTTC.

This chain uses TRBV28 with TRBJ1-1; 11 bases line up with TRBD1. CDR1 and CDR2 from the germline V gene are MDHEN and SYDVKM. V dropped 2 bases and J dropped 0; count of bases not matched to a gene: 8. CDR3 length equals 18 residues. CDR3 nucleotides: TGTGCCAGCAGTTTAGGGGGGACAGGGGGAGGAATGAACACTGAAGCTTTCTTT. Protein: CASSLGGTGGGMNTEAFF.

The CDR3 bases are TGTGCCTGGAGTGAGGCAGGGCTCCTCCACTTT. Translation: CAWSEAGLLHF. V gene TRBV30 combines with J gene TRBJ1-6; D may be TRBD1 (5 bases). The V and J ends lost 1 base and 15 bases respectively, with 10 bases between them. The CDR3 is 11 residues long. Germline CDR1 is GTSNPN and CDR2 is SVGIG (reference sequence).

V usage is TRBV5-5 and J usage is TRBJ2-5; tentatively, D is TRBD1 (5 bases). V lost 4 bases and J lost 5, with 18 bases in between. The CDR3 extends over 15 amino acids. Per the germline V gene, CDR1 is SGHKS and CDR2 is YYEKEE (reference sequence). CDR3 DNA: TGTGCCAGCAGCATCAACCCAGGGTTGTTGGAGACCCAGTACTTC. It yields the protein CASSINPGLLETQYF.

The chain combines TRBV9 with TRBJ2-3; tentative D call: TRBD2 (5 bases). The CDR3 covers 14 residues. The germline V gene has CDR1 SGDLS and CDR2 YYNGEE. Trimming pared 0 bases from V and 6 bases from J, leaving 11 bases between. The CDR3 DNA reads TGTGCCAGCAGCGTAGAAGGGAGTCGGGATACGCAGTATTTT. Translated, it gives CASSVEGSRDTQYF.

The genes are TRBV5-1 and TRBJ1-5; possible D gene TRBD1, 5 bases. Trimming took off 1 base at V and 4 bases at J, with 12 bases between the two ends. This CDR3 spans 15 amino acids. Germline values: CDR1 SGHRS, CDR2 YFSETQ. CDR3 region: CASSLSGGENQPQHF. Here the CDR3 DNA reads TGCGCCAGCAGCTTGAGTGGGGGGGAGAATCAGCCCCAGCATTTT. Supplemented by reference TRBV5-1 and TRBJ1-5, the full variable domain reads KAGVTQTPRYLIKTRGQQVTLSCSPISGHRSVSWYQQTPGQGLQFLFEYFSETQRNKGNFPGRFSGRQFSNSRSEMNVSTLELGDSALYLCASSLSGGENQPQHFGDGTRLSIL.

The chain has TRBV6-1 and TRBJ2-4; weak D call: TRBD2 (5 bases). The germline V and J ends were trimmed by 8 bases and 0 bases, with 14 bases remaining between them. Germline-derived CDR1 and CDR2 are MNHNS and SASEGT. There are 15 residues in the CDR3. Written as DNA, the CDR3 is TGTGCCAGCGGAGGCACTACACTAGCCAAAAACATTCAGTACTTC. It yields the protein CASGGTTLAKNIQYF.

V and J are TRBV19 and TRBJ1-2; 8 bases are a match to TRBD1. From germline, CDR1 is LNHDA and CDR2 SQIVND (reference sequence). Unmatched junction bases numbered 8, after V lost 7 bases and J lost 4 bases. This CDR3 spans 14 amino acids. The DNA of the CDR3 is TGTGCCAGTAAAGGCACGGACAGGGCCTATGGCTACACCTTC. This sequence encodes CASKGTDRAYGYTF.

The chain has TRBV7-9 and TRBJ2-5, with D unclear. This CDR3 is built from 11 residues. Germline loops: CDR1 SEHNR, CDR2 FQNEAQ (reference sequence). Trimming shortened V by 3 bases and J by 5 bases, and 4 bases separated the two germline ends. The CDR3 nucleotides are TGTGCCAGCAGCTTCGGGGAGACCCAGTACTTC. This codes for CASSFGETQYF.

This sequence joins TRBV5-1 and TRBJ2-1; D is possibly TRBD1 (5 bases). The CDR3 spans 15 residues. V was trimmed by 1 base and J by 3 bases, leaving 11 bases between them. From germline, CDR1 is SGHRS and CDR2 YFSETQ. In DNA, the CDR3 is TGCGCCAGCAGCTTGACCCAGGGCCTCTACAATGAGCAGTTCTTC. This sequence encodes CASSLTQGLYNEQFF.

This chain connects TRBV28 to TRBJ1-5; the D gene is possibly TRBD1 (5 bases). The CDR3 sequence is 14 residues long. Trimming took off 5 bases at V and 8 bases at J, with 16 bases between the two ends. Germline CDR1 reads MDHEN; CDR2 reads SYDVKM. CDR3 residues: CASSLLSGGKPQHF. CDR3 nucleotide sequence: TGTGCCAGCAGTCTACTCAGTGGGGGGAAGCCCCAGCATTTT. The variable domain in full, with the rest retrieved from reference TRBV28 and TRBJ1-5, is DVKVTQSSRYLVKRTGEKVFLECVQDMDHENMFWYRQDPGLGLRLIYFSYDVKMKEKGDIPEGYSVSREKKERFSLILESASTNQTSMYLCASSLLSGGKPQHFGDGTRLSIL.

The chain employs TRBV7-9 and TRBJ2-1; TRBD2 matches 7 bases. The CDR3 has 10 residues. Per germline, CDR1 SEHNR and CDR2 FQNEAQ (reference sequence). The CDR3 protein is CGTSANEQFF. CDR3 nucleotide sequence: TGTGGGACTAGTGCCAATGAGCAGTTCTTC.

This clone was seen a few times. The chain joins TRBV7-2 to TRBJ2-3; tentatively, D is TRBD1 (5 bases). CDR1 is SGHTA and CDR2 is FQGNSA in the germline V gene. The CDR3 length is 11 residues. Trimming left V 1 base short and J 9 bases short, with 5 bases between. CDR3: CASSLGGTQYF. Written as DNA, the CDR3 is TGTGCCAGCAGCTTAGGGGGCACGCAGTATTTT.

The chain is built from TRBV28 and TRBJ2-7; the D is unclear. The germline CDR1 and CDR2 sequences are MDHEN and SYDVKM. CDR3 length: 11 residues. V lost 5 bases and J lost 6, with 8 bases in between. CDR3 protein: CASSIRGEQYF. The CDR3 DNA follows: TGTGCCAGCAGTATACGAGGCGAGCAGTACTTC. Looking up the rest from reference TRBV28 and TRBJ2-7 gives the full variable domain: DVKVTQSSRYLVKRTGEKVFLECVQDMDHENMFWYRQDPGLGLRLIYFSYDVKMKEKGDIPEGYSVSREKKERFSLILESASTNQTSMYLCASSIRGEQYFGPGTRLTVT.

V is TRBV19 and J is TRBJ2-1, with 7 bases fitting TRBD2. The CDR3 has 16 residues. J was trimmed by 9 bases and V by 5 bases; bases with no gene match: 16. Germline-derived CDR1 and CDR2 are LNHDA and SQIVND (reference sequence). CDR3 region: CASSPSGLSPGGEQFF. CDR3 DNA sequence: TGTGCCAGTAGTCCGTCGGGACTTTCCCCGGGAGGTGAGCAGTTCTTC.